One sample yielded the 27 T cell receptor beta chains listed below, sequenced in a study of human T cells and chemical hapten exposure. Time point specified: pre-sensitization, week 0. The treatment: therapeutic diphenylcyclopropenone sensitization with weekly scalp DPC. MiXCR, run by TCRdb on the RACE reads, gives a single entry per CDR3 protein. The data hold approximately 100,000 distinct CDR3 sequences, with 9.6% observed a single time. The specimen comprised whole blood, sampled in connection with sensitization to the hapten diphenylcyclopropenone (DPC). These TCRs come from a woman aged 40 to 50 with alopecia areata. Some clones in this sample may be carry-over from other donors' samples.

In this sample, this clonotype turned up a few times. The chain uses TRBV5-1 and TRBJ1-1; 8 nucleotides match TRBD1. V shed 1 base, J shed 4 bases, and the junction held 9 bases outside the gene matches. Germline values: CDR1 SGHRS, CDR2 YFSETQ. This CDR3 comprises 16 residues. The chain's CDR3 is CASSLLSGGEGTEAFF. CDR3 DNA: TGCGCCAGCAGCTTGCTATCAGGGGGCGAGGGCACTGAAGCTTTCTTT. The full variable domain, completed using reference TRBV5-1 and TRBJ1-1, is KAGVTQTPRYLIKTRGQQVTLSCSPISGHRSVSWYQQTPGQGLQFLFEYFSETQRNKGNFPGRFSGRQFSNSRSEMNVSTLELGDSALYLCASSLLSGGEGTEAFFGQGTRLTVV.

V is TRBV20-1 and J is TRBJ2-1, with 12 bases identical to TRBD2. This CDR3 has 15 amino acids. The V gene end was trimmed by 6 bases and the J gene end by 4 bases; junction bases not matched to a gene: 7. The V gene's germline CDR1 is DFQATT and CDR2 SNEGSKA (reference sequence). Here the CDR3 DNA reads TGCAGTGCCCAAACTAGCGGGGGGCCTTACAATGAGCAGTTCTTC. As protein: CSAQTSGGPYNEQFF.

This clonotype was recorded at least ten times. Here the CDR3 DNA reads TGCAGTGCTAGACCCGAGTACGAGCAGTACTTC. Protein sequence: CSARPEYEQYF. The chain employs TRBV20-1 and TRBJ2-7; D gene unclear. CDR3 length equals 11 residues. Between the trimmed V and J ends, which lost 2 bases and 4 bases, there was a span of 6 bases. Per the germline V gene, CDR1 is DFQATT and CDR2 is SNEGSKA (reference sequence).

CDR3 nucleotides: TGTGCCAGCAGTGGCGACAGAGATAATCAGCCCCAGCATTTT. Its translation: CASSGDRDNQPQHF. The rearrangement joins TRBV2 to TRBJ1-5; tentatively, D is TRBD1 (5 bases). Trimming pared 4 bases from V and 4 bases from J, leaving 11 bases between. Germline V lookup: CDR1 SNHLY, CDR2 FYNNEI. The CDR3 totals 14 residues.

This clonotype showed up just a few times. The chain recombines TRBV5-1 with TRBJ2-7; D is unclear. CDR3 length equals 12 residues. The ends were cut back, 2 bases at V and 5 bases at J, with 8 bases in the middle. Looked up from germline, CDR1 is SGHRS and CDR2 is YFSETQ. CDR3 nucleotide sequence: TGCGCCAGCAGCTTATCCCAGGACGAGCAGTACTTC. Its protein is CASSLSQDEQYF.

The genes are TRBV6-6 and TRBJ2-7; 7 bases line up with TRBD2. V lost 6 bases to trimming and J lost 0 bases; unmatched junction nucleotides: 5. The CDR3 spans 14 residues. Looked up from germline, CDR1 is MNHNY and CDR2 is SVGAGI (reference sequence). In DNA, the CDR3 is TGTGCCAGCAGCCAGGGAGGGAACTCCTACGAGCAGTACTTC. It encodes CASSQGGNSYEQYF.

This clonotype has at least ten counts. The chain links TRBV7-9 to TRBJ2-3, with 7 bases aligning to TRBD1. The CDR3 totals 17 residues. Germline V gives CDR1 SEHNR, CDR2 FQNEAQ (reference sequence). J lost 0 bases, V lost 5 bases, and 11 bases had no gene match. The CDR3: CASSARTGSSSTDTQYF. In DNA form, the CDR3 reads TGTGCCAGCAGCGCTCGGACAGGATCGTCTAGCACAGATACGCAGTATTTT.

Only a few counts were recorded for this clonotype. The chain carries TRBV7-6 and TRBJ2-7; D unresolved. The V end lost 1 base, the J end lost 2 bases, and 9 bases lay between the germline ends. The CDR3 length is 14 residues. Germline lookup yields CDR1 SGHVS and CDR2 FNYEAQ. CDR3 loop: CASSLGIGTYEQYF. CDR3 nucleotides: TGTGCCAGCAGCTTAGGGATTGGCACCTACGAGCAGTACTTC. Looking up the rest from reference TRBV7-6 and TRBJ2-7 gives the full variable domain: GAGVSQSPRYKVTKRGQDVALRCDPISGHVSLYWYRQALGQGPEFLTYFNYEAQQDKSGLPNDRFSAERPEGSISTLTIQRTEQRDSAMYRCASSLGIGTYEQYFGPGTRLTVT.

This clonotype was observed at least ten times. This chain links TRBV27 with TRBJ1-2; D ambiguous. This CDR3 comprises 14 residues. Trimming removed 3 bases at V and 0 bases at J, with 8 bases between. The V gene's germline CDR1 is MNHEY and CDR2 SMNVEV (reference sequence). CDR3 loop: CASSFGSSNYGYTF. As DNA, the CDR3 is TGTGCCAGCAGTTTCGGCTCGTCTAACTATGGCTACACCTTC.

The chain couples TRBV7-2 to TRBJ1-6; 9 bases fit TRBD1. The ends lost 4 bases at V and 9 bases at J; junction bases unmatched: 10. Germline V CDR1 and CDR2: SGHTA, FQGNSA. This CDR3 contains 16 residues. The CDR3 bases are TGTGCCAGCAGCTCAGGGGGGACAGGGAATAGTTCACCCCTCCACTTT. This gives the protein CASSSGGTGNSSPLHF. Drawing the rest from reference TRBV7-2 and TRBJ1-6, the complete variable domain is GAGVSQSPSNKVTEKGKDVELRCDPISGHTALYWYRQSLGQGLEFLIYFQGNSAPDKSGLPSDRFSAERTGGSVSTLTIQRTQQEDSAVYLCASSSGGTGNSSPLHFGNGTRLTVT.

This clonotype was counted ten times or more. V is TRBV29-1 and J is TRBJ2-5; the match to TRBD2 covers 7 bases. The V gene's germline CDR1 is SQVTM and CDR2 ANQGSEA. The CDR3 runs to 13 residues. With 6 bases clipped from V and 5 bases from J, the junction kept 9 bases outside the gene matches. The DNA of the CDR3 is TGCAGCGTCGATCGGGGGGATCGGGAGACCCAGTACTTC. Translating it yields CSVDRGDRETQYF.

Worth noting for this clonotype: A much larger clone sits a single nucleotide away, making a read error possible. The V and J genes are TRBV27 and TRBJ2-7; 7 nucleotides agree with TRBD2. This CDR3 contains 15 residues. Germline V gives CDR1 MNHEY, CDR2 SMNVEV (reference sequence). CDR3 coding DNA: TGTGCCTGCAGCCCAGAACCGGGACTACCCTACGAGCAGTACTTC. It translates to CACSPEPGLPYEQYF.

This clonotype was seen many times. This chain links TRBV11-2 with TRBJ1-5; D unclear. V gave up 4 bases and J gave up 2 bases, with 6 bases separating them. The CDR3 spans 13 residues. CDR1 and CDR2 from the germline V gene are SGHAT and FQNNGV. The CDR3 here is CASSWTGNQPQHF. In nucleotides, the CDR3 is TGTGCCAGCAGCTGGACGGGCAATCAGCCCCAGCATTTT.

Ten or more counts support this clonotype. The J gene is TRBJ2-1, the V gene TRBV29-1; D unresolved. Germline V gene lookup returns CDR1 SQVTM and CDR2 ANQGSEA. This CDR3 contains 13 residues. The V end lost 2 bases, the J end lost 8 bases, and 13 bases lay between the germline ends. The CDR3 loop reads CSVEQASNHEQFF. Here the CDR3 DNA reads TGCAGCGTTGAACAGGCGTCTAACCATGAGCAGTTCTTC.

This clonotype was seen many times. This chain connects TRBV5-1 to TRBJ1-5; D call uncertain. This CDR3 region has 14 residues. The germline V gene has CDR1 SGHRS and CDR2 YFSETQ. The V gene lost 0 bases and the J gene lost 2 bases, with 6 bases spanning the gap. CDR3 bases: TGCGCCAGCAGCTTGGGGCCTGGCAATCAGCCCCAGCATTTT. Its translation is CASSLGPGNQPQHF.

This clonotype was observed many times. The chain carries TRBV28 and TRBJ1-6; no reliable D call. CDR3 length: 12 amino acids. CDR1 and CDR2 (germline): MDHEN, SYDVKM. Between the trimmed V and J ends, which lost 6 bases and 11 bases, there was a span of 11 bases. The DNA of the CDR3 is TGTGCCAGCAGCTCCGAACCTGCACCCCTCCACTTT. Translated, it gives CASSSEPAPLHF. The entire variable domain, with the rest obtained from reference TRBV28 and TRBJ1-6, is as follows: DVKVTQSSRYLVKRTGEKVFLECVQDMDHENMFWYRQDPGLGLRLIYFSYDVKMKEKGDIPEGYSVSREKKERFSLILESASTNQTSMYLCASSSEPAPLHFGNGTRLTVT.

This clonotype has a handful of counts. The chain carries TRBV7-9 and TRBJ1-6; 9 nucleotides match TRBD1. This CDR3 is built from 17 residues. J lost 9 bases, V lost 5 bases, and 14 bases had no gene match. Per the germline V gene, CDR1 is SEHNR and CDR2 is FQNEAQ (reference sequence). CDR3 nucleotides: TGTGCCAGCAGCGCCGACACCTTAACAGGGGGCGGTTCACCCCTCCACTTT. Residues: CASSADTLTGGGSPLHF.

In this sample, this clonotype turned up many times. The V gene is TRBV10-3, the J gene TRBJ1-1; 7 positions agree with TRBD1. Trimming removed 1 base from V and 1 base from J; junction bases left unmatched: 9. This CDR3 comprises 17 residues. The V gene's germline CDR1 is ENHRY and CDR2 SYGVKD. Written as DNA, the CDR3 is TGTGCCATCAGTGAGTTGTTAGGGACAGACGCGAACACTGAAGCTTTCTTT. Amino acid sequence: CAISELLGTDANTEAFF.

The CDR3 is CASSLYITANYGYTF. The CDR3 region has the DNA TGTGCCAGCAGCTTATACATAACGGCCAACTATGGCTACACCTTC. V is TRBV7-2 and J is TRBJ1-2, with D unresolved. The CDR3 sequence is 15 residues long. Germline lookup yields CDR1 SGHTA and CDR2 FQGNSA. V lost 2 bases to trimming and J lost 2 bases, with 12 bases between them.

Many counts were recorded for this clonotype. The chain recombines TRBV6-5 with TRBJ1-1; D is undetermined. The V end was cut by 6 bases, the J end by 0 bases, with 11 bases between. The CDR3 contains 14 residues. CDR1 and CDR2 from the germline V gene are MNHEY and SVGAGI. In DNA, the CDR3 is TGTGCCAGCAGCCCCGGGCGGTTGAACACTGAAGCTTTCTTT. It is translated as CASSPGRLNTEAFF.

Ten or more counts support this clonotype. Here the CDR3 omits its conserved ending phenylalanine or tryptophan, so a read error is the likely source. The V call is TRBV7-9, the J call TRBJ1-1; 7 positions match TRBD1. The length of the CDR3 is 13 residues. CDR1 and CDR2 from the germline V gene are SEHNR and FQNEAQ (reference sequence). With V trimmed by 2 bases and J by 5 bases, 2 bases remained unmatched. The DNA of the CDR3 is TGTGCCAGCAGCTTACAGGGGGGAACTGAAGCTTTCCTT. This codes for CASSLQGGTEAFL.

In this sample, this clonotype turned up a few times. The chain uses TRBV7-9 and TRBJ2-3; 9 positions match TRBD1. Germline V gene data show CDR1 as SEHNR and CDR2 as FQNEAQ (reference sequence). The V gene end was trimmed by 5 bases and the J gene end by 7 bases; junction bases not matched to a gene: 7. This CDR3 has 14 residues. The CDR3 loop is CASSPDRGAYTQYF. The CDR3 region has the DNA TGTGCCAGCAGCCCGGACAGGGGCGCATATACGCAGTATTTT.

This chain links TRBV4-3 with TRBJ1-4; D is ambiguous. Germline loops: CDR1 LGHNA, CDR2 YSLEER. This CDR3 comprises 12 residues. The ends were cut back, 3 bases at V and 10 bases at J, with 9 bases in the middle. The CDR3 DNA follows: TGCGCCAGCAGCCAGGATGGAGCAAAACTGTTTTTT. Protein product: CASSQDGAKLFF.

This clonotype was seen at least ten times. The V gene is TRBV12-3 or TRBV12-4, the J gene TRBJ1-2; D is undetermined. Trimming took 4 bases from V and 5 from J, leaving 17 bases between them. The CDR3 loop spans 15 amino acids. The CDR3 DNA follows: TGTGCCAGCAGTTCCCCTGGGCCGCAGAGATATGGCTACACCTTC. It encodes CASSSPGPQRYGYTF.

This clonotype has a count of ten or more. V is TRBV12-3 or TRBV12-4 and J is TRBJ1-1; possible D gene TRBD1, 5 bases. The CDR3 loop spans 14 amino acids. With 4 bases removed from V and 3 bases from J, the gap between germline ends came to 12 bases. CDR3 loop: CASSSPGGYTEAFF. The CDR3 nucleotides are TGTGCCAGCAGTTCTCCCGGGGGTTACACTGAAGCTTTCTTT.

The V gene is TRBV12-3 or TRBV12-4, the J gene TRBJ1-2; tentatively, D is TRBD1 (5 bases). The CDR3 extends over 13 amino acids. V was pared by 7 bases and J by 4 bases, with 13 bases between. DNA for the CDR3: TGTGCCAGCAATTCCGGGGCGCTCTATGGCTACACCTTC. Its protein product is CASNSGALYGYTF.

At least ten counts were recorded for this clonotype. The chain links TRBV11-3 to TRBJ1-2; 8 nucleotides agree with TRBD1. The germline gives CDR1 SGHNT, CDR2 YENEEA. CDR3 length: 15 residues. With V trimmed by 5 bases and J by 1 base, 6 bases remained unmatched. The CDR3 sequence is CASSPGQGDNYGYTF. CDR3 sequence (DNA): TGTGCCAGCAGCCCCGGACAGGGAGATAACTATGGCTACACCTTC.